These 28 T cell receptor beta chains were sequenced from one sample in a study of cytomegalovirus exposure and HLA in healthy donors. Primers for the PCR totalled 60 Vbeta and 13 Jbeta. Assay: immunoSEQ multiplex PCR; the TCRdb copy retains only in-frame clones and omits some. The data contain 100,000 to 150,000 clones, about 74% of them seen just once; the ten biggest clones take up roughly 7.5%. Sequenced sample: PBMCs. The receptors shown here come from a male donor in good health and CMV-seronegative.

The chain recombines TRBV28 with TRBJ1-2; 7 bases map to TRBD1. V lost 4 bases, J lost 8 bases, and 13 bases stayed unmatched. Germline CDR1 MDHEN, CDR2 SYDVKM. The CDR3 loop spans 15 amino acids. DNA of the CDR3: TGTGCCAGCAGTTCTGAAGAGACAGGGCGGGGAGGCTACACCTTC. Protein sequence: CASSSEETGRGGYTF.

About this clone itself: The sample holds other DNA sequences that translate to the same CDR3. The V gene is TRBV18, the J gene TRBJ2-5; TRBD1 matches at 8 bases. Germline V gene sequence: CDR1 KGHSH, CDR2 LQKENI. The ends lost 3 bases at V and 4 bases at J; junction bases unmatched: 7. The CDR3 sequence is 15 residues long. CDR3 sequence: CASSPRTGTRETQYF. In DNA, the CDR3 is TGTGCCAGCTCACCCCGGACAGGGACAAGAGAGACCCAGTACTTC.

V and J are TRBV4-2 and TRBJ2-3; D perhaps matches TRBD2 (5 bases). The CDR3 loop spans 15 amino acids. Germline CDR1 and CDR2: LGHNA and YNFKEQ. The V end lost 1 base, the J end lost 6 bases, and 14 bases lay between the germline ends. CDR3 protein: CASSQVSGLKDTQYF. Written as DNA, the CDR3 is TGTGCCAGCAGCCAAGTCAGCGGCTTAAAGGATACGCAGTATTTT.

A single count supports this clone. This chain links TRBV7-3 with TRBJ2-7; TRBD2 might be the D (5 bases). Germline CDR1 reads SGHTA; CDR2 reads FQGTGA. CDR3 length: 16 residues. Trimming removed 4 bases at V and 4 bases at J, with 20 bases between. CDR3 residues: CASSSGRGQLGYEQYF. CDR3 nucleotides: TGTGCCAGCAGCTCGGGGAGAGGGCAGTTGGGGTACGAGCAGTACTTC.

In its sample, this clone was seen once. This sequence joins TRBV11-2 and TRBJ2-5, with D maybe TRBD1 (6 bases). Germline assignment: CDR1 SGHAT and CDR2 FQNNGV. V lost 0 bases to trimming and J lost 1 base, with 9 bases between them. The CDR3 has 15 amino acids. The CDR3 protein is CASSLDPTGQETQYF. In DNA, the CDR3 is TGTGCCAGCAGCTTAGATCCGACAGGCCAAGAGACCCAGTACTTC.

This chain uses TRBV14 with TRBJ2-5, with 9 bases lining up with TRBD2. The germline gives CDR1 SGHDN, CDR2 FVKESK. There are 15 residues in the CDR3. J gave up 4 bases and V 3 bases, and 6 bases lay outside the gene matches. CDR3 region: CASSQETSGRETQYF. The DNA for the CDR3 is TGTGCCAGCAGCCAGGAGACTAGCGGAAGAGAGACCCAGTACTTC.

The chain combines TRBV18 with TRBJ2-7; TRBD2 aligns across 9 bases. The germline gives CDR1 KGHSH, CDR2 LQKENI. V was pared by 2 bases and J by 2 bases, with 16 bases of the junction left unmatched. The CDR3 runs to 19 residues. CDR3 coding DNA: TGTGCCAGCTCACCAAGTGACAGCCTGGCGGGAGGGTCCCCCTACGAGCAGTACTTC. It translates to CASSPSDSLAGGSPYEQYF.

V and J are TRBV18 and TRBJ1-5; D is undetermined. The CDR3 spans 15 residues. V dropped 4 bases and J dropped 2 bases, with 12 bases sitting between them. Germline V gene lookup returns CDR1 KGHSH and CDR2 LQKENI. The CDR3 loop is CASSLAVAGNQPQHF. CDR3 coding DNA: TGTGCCAGCTCACTAGCGGTGGCCGGCAATCAGCCCCAGCATTTT.

The chain is built from TRBV6-1 and TRBJ2-2, with 11 bases fitting TRBD2. CDR1 and CDR2 from the germline V gene are MNHNS and SASEGT. CDR3 length: 18 residues. The V segment lost 2 bases and the J segment 0 bases; nucleotides outside the gene matches: 5. This CDR3 reads CASSEHISGRANTGELFF. Written as DNA, the CDR3 is TGTGCCAGCAGTGAACACATTAGCGGGAGGGCGAACACCGGGGAGCTGTTTTTT.

The genes are TRBV4-3 and TRBJ1-2; 8 positions agree with TRBD1. CDR1 and CDR2 from the germline V gene are LGHNA and YSLEER. The V gene end was trimmed by 0 bases and the J gene end by 2 bases; junction bases not matched to a gene: 8. The CDR3 runs 17 residues. This chain's CDR3 is CASSQEGQGARNYGYTF. The DNA of the CDR3 is TGCGCCAGCAGCCAAGAAGGACAGGGCGCCCGAAACTATGGCTACACCTTC.

The table lists this clone with a few counts. The V call is TRBV5-4, the J call TRBJ2-1; 9 nucleotides agree with TRBD2. CDR1 and CDR2 (germline): SGHNT, YYREEE (reference sequence). The junction had 9 bases not matched to a gene; V was cut back by 3 bases and J by 2 bases. CDR3 size: 17 residues. CDR3 protein: CASSSPGRGGTYNEQFF. CDR3 nucleotides: TGTGCCAGCAGCTCCCCGGGGCGGGGGGGAACCTACAATGAGCAGTTCTTC.

The chain joins TRBV28 to TRBJ2-3; 8 bases fit TRBD1. Trimming cost V 6 bases and J 2 bases; bases outside gene matches: 4. The CDR3 has 14 amino acids. CDR1 and CDR2 from the germline V gene are MDHEN and SYDVKM. The DNA for the CDR3 is TGTGCCAGCAGAACGACAGGGGCCACAGATACGCAGTATTTT. Translated, it gives CASRTTGATDTQYF.

V and J are TRBV4-2 and TRBJ2-3, with 10 bases aligning to TRBD2. With 1 base clipped from V and 2 bases from J, the junction kept 6 bases outside the gene matches. The germline V gene encodes CDR1 LGHNA and CDR2 YNFKEQ. This CDR3 is 17 amino acids long. Here the CDR3 reads CASSQGGLAKLTDTQYF. CDR3 DNA sequence: TGTGCCAGCAGCCAAGGGGGACTAGCGAAACTCACAGATACGCAGTATTTT.

This clone was seen only a few times. One end of the junction fails to match germline, which may point to a read error. The rearrangement uses TRBV7-7 and TRBJ2-1, with 8 bases aligning to TRBD2. The germline CDR1 and CDR2 sequences are SSHAT and FNYEAQ (reference sequence). The CDR3 is 15 amino acids. The DNA for the CDR3 is TGTGCTAGCAGCTTATCTCGGGAGGGCGAGGATGAGCAGTTCTTC. It translates to CASSLSREGEDEQFF.

A few counts support this clone. The rearrangement links TRBV28 to TRBJ1-6; 8 bases are shared with TRBD1. The CDR3 has 15 amino acids. Germline trimming cut 3 bases from V and 7 bases from J; bases unmatched to any gene: 5. Germline lookup yields CDR1 MDHEN and CDR2 SYDVKM. The DNA of the CDR3 is TGTGCCAGCAGTTTCCCTGGGACAGGAAATTCACCCCTCCACTTT. It encodes CASSFPGTGNSPLHF. Looking up the rest from reference TRBV28 and TRBJ1-6 gives the full variable domain: DVKVTQSSRYLVKRTGEKVFLECVQDMDHENMFWYRQDPGLGLRLIYFSYDVKMKEKGDIPEGYSVSREKKERFSLILESASTNQTSMYLCASSFPGTGNSPLHFGNGTRLTVT.

The rearrangement links TRBV28 to TRBJ1-6, with 7 bases aligning to TRBD1. Germline V gene data show CDR1 as MDHEN and CDR2 as SYDVKM. CDR3 length: 12 amino acids. Trimming took 7 bases from V and 11 from J; bases not matched to a gene: 5. CDR3: CASTKDRPPLHF. The CDR3 DNA is TGTGCCAGCACTAAGGACAGGCCACCCCTCCACTTT.

The chain uses TRBV13 and TRBJ2-5; 8 positions match TRBD2. V gave up 4 bases and J gave up 3 bases; unmatched junction bases: 7. The CDR3 extends over 15 amino acids. Germline V gene lookup returns CDR1 PRHDT and CDR2 FYEKMQ (reference sequence). The CDR3 DNA reads TGTGCCAGCAGCTCGGGGGGGAGGGAGGAAGAGACCCAGTACTTC. This gives the protein CASSSGGREEETQYF.

The rearrangement uses TRBV29-1 and TRBJ2-7, with TRBD1 as a possible D gene (6 bases). Trimming cost V 1 base and J 1 base, with 11 bases left between them. This CDR3 is built from 14 residues. Germline loops: CDR1 SQVTM, CDR2 ANQGSEA. The CDR3 nucleotides are TGCAGCGTTGAAGGGCCGGACAGTTCCTACGAGCAGTACTTC. Translated, it gives CSVEGPDSSYEQYF.

This rearrangement joins TRBV5-4 to TRBJ1-2, with TRBD1 matching over 7 bases. The germline CDR1 and CDR2 sequences are SGHNT and YYREEE (reference sequence). The CDR3 is 13 residues long. Trimming took 2 bases from V and 4 from J; bases not matched to a gene: 2. CDR3 in DNA: TGTGCCAGCAGCTTACGGGACAGCTATGGCTACACCTTC. This translates into CASSLRDSYGYTF.

The rearrangement uses TRBV19 and TRBJ1-1; 8 bases agree with TRBD1. The CDR3 runs 13 residues. The germline CDR1 and CDR2 sequences are LNHDA and SQIVND (reference sequence). V was pared by 8 bases and J by 1 base, with 3 bases of the junction left unmatched. CDR3: CASWDRWNTEAFF. CDR3 DNA sequence: TGTGCCAGTTGGGACAGGTGGAACACTGAAGCTTTCTTT.

The rearrangement links TRBV28 to TRBJ1-2; D possibly corresponds to TRBD1 (5 bases). In germline, CDR1 is MDHEN, CDR2 SYDVKM. The CDR3 extends over 15 amino acids. V dropped 7 bases and J dropped 7 bases, with 22 bases sitting between them. CDR3 in amino acids: CASITRIGGWGGYTF. DNA of the CDR3: TGTGCCAGCATCACGAGAATCGGGGGGTGGGGTGGCTACACCTTC.

The genes are TRBV7-8 and TRBJ2-7; D possibly corresponds to TRBD2 (7 bases). The CDR3 covers 13 residues. Looked up from germline, CDR1 is SGHVS and CDR2 is FQNEAQ. Trimming cost V 3 bases and J 6 bases, with 12 bases left between them. The CDR3 DNA sequence: TGTGCCAGCAGCTTCAACAGGGAGGGCGAGCAGTACTTC. Amino acid sequence: CASSFNREGEQYF.

Only a few counts were recorded for this clone. V and J are TRBV7-3 and TRBJ2-7; the match to TRBD2 covers 8 bases. The V segment lost 5 bases and the J segment 2 bases; nucleotides outside the gene matches: 8. The CDR3 has 15 amino acids. CDR1 is SGHTA, CDR2 FQGTGA, per germline. Written as DNA, the CDR3 is TGTGCCAGCAGCCCGGGAGGGGGGCCCCCCTACGAGCAGTACTTC. It codes for CASSPGGGPPYEQYF.

DNA of the CDR3: TGCGCCAGCAGCCAAGTAGAGACAGGGAATTCACCCCTCCACTTT. It specifies CASSQVETGNSPLHF. The V and J genes are TRBV4-1 and TRBJ1-6, with 7 bases matching TRBD1. Losses at the gene ends were 1 base for V and 7 bases for J; bases not matched to a gene: 4. The CDR3 is 15 residues long. The germline V gene encodes CDR1 MGHRA and CDR2 YSYEKL.

The chain has TRBV18 and TRBJ2-1; 13 bases map to TRBD2. Germline V gene lookup returns CDR1 KGHSH and CDR2 LQKENI. This CDR3 contains 17 residues. Unmatched junction bases numbered 0, after V lost 1 base and J lost 0 bases. The CDR3 loop reads CASSPRTSGSSYNEQFF. The CDR3 coding sequence is TGTGCCAGCTCACCACGGACTAGCGGGAGCTCCTACAATGAGCAGTTCTTC.

The gene calls are TRBV5-1 and TRBJ2-1, with D perhaps TRBD2 (6 bases). CDR3 length equals 15 residues. Germline V gene sequence: CDR1 SGHRS, CDR2 YFSETQ. Trimming took 0 bases from V and 5 from J, leaving 12 bases between them. The CDR3 loop reads CASSLAGGTHNEQFF. The CDR3 nucleotides are TGCGCCAGCAGCTTGGCCGGGGGAACGCACAATGAGCAGTTCTTC.

This chain uses TRBV5-1 with TRBJ2-3; 10 bases align to TRBD2. Germline V CDR1 and CDR2: SGHRS, YFSETQ. This CDR3 region has 15 residues. J gave up 5 bases and V 7 bases, and 10 bases lay outside the gene matches. The CDR3 region has the DNA TGCGCCAGCGGAGCGACTAGCGGGTTTGAAGATACGCAGTATTTT. It yields the protein CASGATSGFEDTQYF.

The rearrangement uses TRBV7-2 and TRBJ1-5; 12 bases line up with TRBD1. This CDR3 has 17 amino acids. The germline CDR1 and CDR2 sequences are SGHTA and FQGNSA. After removal of 4 bases from V and 2 bases from J, the junction contained 6 bases not matched to a gene. Here the CDR3 DNA reads TGTGCCAGCAGCTCGACCGGGACAGGGGGCGGCAATCAGCCCCAGCATTTT. Its translation is CASSSTGTGGGNQPQHF.